The 29 T cell receptor beta chains presented below share a single source sample, sequenced in a study of T-cell reconstitution after alpha-beta-depleted transplantation in children. TCRbeta library construction was performed incorporating unique molecular identifiers. MiXCR was run by TCRdb on the PCR reads, yielding one entry per CDR3 protein. This sample has roughly 790,000 distinct CDR3 sequences; 15% to 20% occur once, and the top ten carry about 5%. Sequences were derived from PBMCs, mostly from graft donor cells, sampled 360 days after TCRalphabeta/CD19-depleted stem cell transplant. Every receptor here comes from a male patient aged 5 to 17 who had a stem cell transplant for acute lymphoblastic leukemia, so the T cells may come from the graft donor.

V and J are TRBV7-3 and TRBJ2-1; 7 positions match TRBD2. Trimming at V came to 5 bases and at J to 4 bases, leaving 11 bases not matched to a gene. Germline V gene lookup returns CDR1 SGHTA and CDR2 FQGTGA. CDR3 length equals 16 residues. The DNA for the CDR3 is TGTGCCAGCAGCACCGCCGGGACTACCCATTACAATGAGCAGTTCTTC. Protein: CASSTAGTTHYNEQFF.

The chain has TRBV20-1 and TRBJ1-1; D not resolved. V gave up 7 bases and J gave up 0 bases, with 6 bases separating them. The V gene's germline CDR1 is DFQATT and CDR2 SNEGSKA (reference sequence). This CDR3 comprises 11 residues. The CDR3 sequence is CSGLLNTEAFF. The DNA of the CDR3 is TGCAGTGGACTATTGAACACTGAAGCTTTCTTT.

As regards this clonotype: This clone may be a read error of a much larger clone one base away. The V call is TRBV5-1, the J call TRBJ2-2; D call uncertain. Trimming stripped 3 bases from V and 3 bases from J, with 12 bases between. CDR3 length equals 15 residues. Germline loops: CDR1 SGHRS, CDR2 YFSETQ. CDR3 region: CASSSAFLYTGELFF. CDR3 DNA: TGCGCCAGCAGCTCGGCGTTTTTGTACACCGGGGAGCTGTTTTTT.

This clonotype has at least ten counts. The rearrangement links TRBV7-7 to TRBJ2-5, with 12 positions matching TRBD1. The CDR3 covers 14 residues. CDR1 SSHAT and CDR2 FNYEAQ come from the germline V gene (reference sequence). The ends lost 3 bases at V and 4 bases at J; junction bases unmatched: 0. CDR3 DNA: TGTGCCAGCAGCTTGGGACAGGGGGCAGAGACCCAGTACTTC. It specifies CASSLGQGAETQYF.

The chain carries TRBV20-1 and TRBJ2-4; TRBD2 agrees at 7 bases. This CDR3 contains 16 residues. Germline V gives CDR1 DFQATT, CDR2 SNEGSKA (reference sequence). With V trimmed by 2 bases and J by 6 bases, 13 bases remained unmatched. The CDR3 loop is CSARREAGQALNIQYF. CDR3 coding DNA: TGCAGTGCTAGACGGGAGGCAGGGCAAGCCCTAAACATTCAGTACTTC.

This clonotype was seen a handful of times. The V call is TRBV29-1, the J call TRBJ1-1; D call uncertain. The V end lost 7 bases, the J end lost 2 bases, and 11 bases lay between the germline ends. The CDR3 spans 12 residues. Germline-derived CDR1 and CDR2 are SQVTM and ANQGSEA. The DNA for the CDR3 is TGCAGCGCTTACGGATCCAACACTGAAGCTTTCTTT. This gives the protein CSAYGSNTEAFF. Looking up the rest from reference TRBV29-1 and TRBJ1-1 gives the full variable domain: SAVISQKPSRDICQRGTSLTIQCQVDSQVTMMFWYRQQPGQSLTLIATANQGSEATYESGFVIDKFPISRPNLTFSTLTVSNMSPEDSSIYLCSAYGSNTEAFFGQGTRLTVV.

This clonotype was counted a few times. This sequence joins TRBV10-3 and TRBJ1-1; D uncertain. The germline V and J ends were trimmed by 0 bases and 5 bases, with 16 bases remaining between them. The CDR3 extends over 16 amino acids. Germline lookup yields CDR1 ENHRY and CDR2 SYGVKD. The CDR3 coding sequence is TGTGCCATCAGTGAGTCCCCTTTCGCCGCCCAAACTGAAGCTTTCTTT. Translated, it gives CAISESPFAAQTEAFF.

The chain is built from TRBV24-1 and TRBJ2-3; no firm D call. V lost 5 bases and J lost 6, with 5 bases in between. Germline lookup yields CDR1 KGHDR and CDR2 SFDVKD. The CDR3 sequence is 11 residues long. The CDR3 region has the DNA TGTGCCACCAGTGCCAGGGATACGCAGTATTTT. Protein product: CATSARDTQYF.

This clonotype was counted a few times. This chain joins TRBV4-2 and TRBJ1-1; unclear D gene. V dropped 4 bases and J dropped 0 bases, with 21 bases sitting between them. The CDR3 extends over 18 amino acids. Germline V lookup: CDR1 LGHNA, CDR2 YNFKEQ. The CDR3 loop is CASSLVGRISTLNTEAFF. The CDR3 DNA is TGTGCCAGCAGCCTTGTAGGGAGAATATCGACGTTGAACACTGAAGCTTTCTTT.

V gene TRBV5-1 combines with J gene TRBJ2-7, with D perhaps TRBD1 (6 bases). V was trimmed by 4 bases and J by 0 bases, leaving 17 bases between them. Germline assignment: CDR1 SGHRS and CDR2 YFSETQ. The CDR3 has 16 amino acids. The CDR3 nucleotides read TGCGCCAGCAGCCCAATTGGTCGGACAGCCTCCTACGAGCAGTACTTC. It yields the protein CASSPIGRTASYEQYF.

This clonotype turned up a few times. The chain couples TRBV20-1 to TRBJ1-2, with D perhaps TRBD1 (6 bases). V shed 5 bases and J shed 5 bases, with 18 bases lying between them. This CDR3 has 14 amino acids. Germline lookup yields CDR1 DFQATT and CDR2 SNEGSKA (reference sequence). The CDR3 nucleotides read TGCAGTGCTGCAACAGGGTACTTAGGGTATGGCTACACCTTC. Encoded protein: CSAATGYLGYGYTF.

This clonotype was counted ten times or more. This chain links TRBV7-9 with TRBJ2-1; 7 nucleotides agree with TRBD2. Germline V lookup: CDR1 SEHNR, CDR2 FQNEAQ (reference sequence). V gave up 5 bases and J gave up 4 bases; unmatched junction bases: 14. The CDR3 is 17 residues long. Here the CDR3 reads CASSVPLASGLYNEQFF. For the CDR3, the DNA is TGTGCCAGCAGCGTACCCCTGGCTAGCGGCTTATACAATGAGCAGTTCTTC.

The chain couples TRBV4-1 to TRBJ1-1; D is ambiguous. Trimming removed 1 base at V and 6 bases at J, with 6 bases between. The CDR3 totals 12 residues. Germline V CDR1 and CDR2: MGHRA, YSYEKL. Written as DNA, the CDR3 is TGCGCCAGCAGCCAAGGGTTCGCTGAAGCTTTCTTT. This translates into CASSQGFAEAFF.

This clonotype was observed a handful of times. The V call is TRBV15, the J call TRBJ1-1; 7 bases fit TRBD1. Unmatched junction bases numbered 9, after V lost 0 bases and J lost 5 bases. Looked up from germline, CDR1 is LNHNV and CDR2 is YYDKDF (reference sequence). CDR3 size: 16 residues. In DNA, the CDR3 is TGTGCCACCAGCAGAGATTATGTGAGGGGGCAGACTGAAGCTTTCTTT. Translating it yields CATSRDYVRGQTEAFF.

This clonotype was detected many times. The chain combines TRBV11-2 with TRBJ2-5; 9 nucleotides align to TRBD1. The CDR3 consists of 15 residues. The J segment lost 4 bases and the V segment lost 6 bases, leaving 9 bases of the junction unmatched. Germline V gives CDR1 SGHAT, CDR2 FQNNGV. The CDR3 bases are TGTGCCAGCAGGGACAGGGGCTCGTGGGGAGAGACCCAGTACTTC. It yields the protein CASRDRGSWGETQYF. The full variable domain, rest sourced from reference TRBV11-2 and TRBJ2-5, is EAGVAQSPRYKIIEKRQSVAFWCNPISGHATLYWYQQILGQGPKLLIQFQNNGVVDDSQLPKDRFSAERLKGVDSTLKIQPAKLEDSAVYLCASRDRGSWGETQYFGPGTRLLVL.

This chain links TRBV30 with TRBJ2-7; D is unresolved. This CDR3 contains 15 residues. Germline V lookup: CDR1 GTSNPN, CDR2 SVGIG (reference sequence). Trimming removed 2 bases from V and 1 base from J, with 15 bases in between. The CDR3 reads CAWSLYKWGSYEQYF. CDR3 coding DNA: TGTGCCTGGAGTCTCTACAAGTGGGGTTCCTACGAGCAGTACTTC.

V usage is TRBV12-3 or TRBV12-4 and J usage is TRBJ1-1; D unclear. V was cut by 9 bases and J by 4 bases, with 15 bases left in between. CDR3 length equals 13 residues. The CDR3 here is CASPKARGTEAFF. In nucleotides, the CDR3 is TGTGCCAGTCCCAAGGCACGGGGCACTGAAGCTTTCTTT.

This clonotype was counted many times. CDR3 sequence: CASSFFLTGLAGDYNEQFF. The CDR3, as DNA: TGCGCCAGCAGCTTTTTTCTGACGGGACTAGCGGGAGACTACAATGAGCAGTTCTTC. This chain links TRBV5-1 with TRBJ2-1, with 14 bases lining up with TRBD2. With V trimmed by 2 bases and J by 3 bases, 10 bases remained unmatched. The CDR3 is made up of 19 amino acids. Germline V CDR1 and CDR2: SGHRS, YFSETQ. Looking up the rest from reference TRBV5-1 and TRBJ2-1 gives the full variable domain: KAGVTQTPRYLIKTRGQQVTLSCSPISGHRSVSWYQQTPGQGLQFLFEYFSETQRNKGNFPGRFSGRQFSNSRSEMNVSTLELGDSALYLCASSFFLTGLAGDYNEQFFGPGTRLTVL.

The gene calls are TRBV7-9 and TRBJ1-5; no clear D. The CDR3 covers 13 residues. V dropped 5 bases and J dropped 6 bases, with 11 bases sitting between them. The germline V gene has CDR1 SEHNR and CDR2 FQNEAQ (reference sequence). The chain's CDR3 is CASSGTGSQPQHF. In nucleotides, the CDR3 is TGTGCCAGCAGCGGCACGGGGTCTCAGCCCCAGCATTTT.

V gene TRBV2 combines with J gene TRBJ2-4; 7 bases line up with TRBD1. V was clipped by 7 bases and J by 3 bases; unmatched bases: 9. The CDR3 contains 15 residues. Germline loops: CDR1 SNHLY, CDR2 FYNNEI. The CDR3 reads CASTPGQDNKNIQYF. CDR3 nucleotide sequence: TGTGCCAGCACCCCCGGACAGGACAACAAAAACATTCAGTACTTC.

The chain is built from TRBV20-1 and TRBJ1-1, with a possible D match to TRBD1 (6 bases). This CDR3 region has 15 residues. V was pared by 0 bases and J by 5 bases, with 16 bases between. CDR1 is DFQATT, CDR2 SNEGSKA, per germline (reference sequence). The CDR3 DNA follows: TGCAGTGCTAGAGAGATTGGCAGGGGCTGGACTGAAGCTTTCTTT. Its translation is CSAREIGRGWTEAFF.

This clonotype was seen ten or more times. The rearrangement links TRBV5-1 to TRBJ2-1, with 7 bases fitting TRBD2. This CDR3 is built from 17 residues. Germline V CDR1 and CDR2: SGHRS, YFSETQ. The ends lost 1 base at V and 4 bases at J; junction bases unmatched: 11. The CDR3 loop reads CASSLTGEGLGYNEQFF. Here the CDR3 DNA reads TGCGCCAGCAGCTTGACGGGGGAGGGCCTGGGGTACAATGAGCAGTTCTTC. Complete variable domain (other parts from reference TRBV5-1 and TRBJ2-1): KAGVTQTPRYLIKTRGQQVTLSCSPISGHRSVSWYQQTPGQGLQFLFEYFSETQRNKGNFPGRFSGRQFSNSRSEMNVSTLELGDSALYLCASSLTGEGLGYNEQFFGPGTRLTVL.

This clonotype has more than one count but fewer than ten. This rearrangement joins TRBV6-5 to TRBJ2-7; D is possibly TRBD1 or TRBD2 (5 bases each). V lost 2 bases and J lost 2, with 10 bases in between. The CDR3 spans 14 residues. CDR1 is MNHEY and CDR2 is SVGAGI in the germline V gene. The CDR3 spells CASSYRPGPYEQYF. The CDR3 DNA reads TGTGCCAGCAGTTACCGCCCGGGACCCTACGAGCAGTACTTC.

The CDR3 region is CASSLLRTNSPLHF. The CDR3 nucleotides are TGTGCCAGCAGCTTATTACGGACTAATTCACCCCTCCACTTT. V gene TRBV7-3 combines with J gene TRBJ1-6; no firm D call. CDR3 size: 14 residues. Per germline, CDR1 SGHTA and CDR2 FQGTGA. The ends were cut back, 2 bases at V and 6 bases at J, with 8 bases in the middle.

Many counts were recorded for this clonotype. The genes are TRBV4-1 and TRBJ2-7; 10 positions match TRBD2. Germline loops: CDR1 MGHRA, CDR2 YSYEKL. CDR3 size: 16 residues. Germline trimming cut 4 bases from V and 5 bases from J; bases unmatched to any gene: 11. CDR3 loop: CASSLTLAGVFHEQYF. Written as DNA, the CDR3 is TGCGCCAGCAGCCTTACCCTAGCGGGAGTTTTCCACGAGCAGTACTTC.

V is TRBV29-1 and J is TRBJ1-2; TRBD1 is a possible D gene (5 bases). V was pared by 6 bases and J by 5 bases, with 13 bases between. This CDR3 has 12 amino acids. Germline V gives CDR1 SQVTM, CDR2 ANQGSEA. The chain's CDR3 is CSVARQWYGYTF. The CDR3, as DNA: TGCAGCGTAGCTCGACAGTGGTATGGCTACACCTTC.

The chain is built from TRBV5-1 and TRBJ2-5, with 8 bases fitting TRBD1. Trimming took 6 bases from V and 5 from J; bases not matched to a gene: 9. Germline CDR1 is SGHRS and CDR2 is YFSETQ. This CDR3 is built from 14 residues. The CDR3 loop is CASTRTGKVETQYF. The DNA of the CDR3 is TGCGCCAGCACCCGGACAGGGAAGGTTGAGACCCAGTACTTC.

This clonotype was observed many times. This chain joins TRBV7-6 and TRBJ2-7, with no clear D. The CDR3 runs to 16 residues. CDR1 SGHVS and CDR2 FNYEAQ come from the germline V gene. With 7 bases removed from V and 6 bases from J, the gap between germline ends came to 25 bases. The CDR3, as DNA: TGTGCCAGCACAGCTTATATCCAGCCGACCGAGGCCGAGCAGTACTTC. It codes for CASTAYIQPTEAEQYF.

This clonotype has only a few counts. This sequence joins TRBV12-3 or TRBV12-4 and TRBJ1-6, with a weak D call TRBD1 (5 bases). V was clipped by 5 bases and J by 5 bases, with 13 bases between them. This CDR3 region has 15 residues. This CDR3 reads CASSGGAGDNSPLHF. CDR3 DNA sequence: TGTGCCAGCAGTGGCGGGGCAGGTGATAATTCACCCCTCCACTTT.